Described below is a single T cell receptor beta chain sequence and its context. Its antigen is still unknown. Base qualities are missing; no much larger clone stands one base away. V trim: 5 bases; J trim: 0 bases; unmatched bases: 3. From a lookup of the germline V gene (reference sequence), CDR1 and CDR2 are LNHDA and SQIVND. Including cysteine and phenylalanine, the CDR3 has 15 amino acids. Just CDR3 DNA is preserved here, 45 bases in frame from base 1. TCRbeta CDR3 regions were amplified from genomic DNA using the immunoSEQ Assay, a bias-controlled multiplex PCR. On the authors' methods: Within the assay, amplification of reference gene primers was used to estimate how many nucleated cells each sample contained. To quantify the absolute abundance of each unique TCRbeta CDR3 rearrangement, sequence reads were collapsed and filtered. Productive Simpson clonality was computed per sample as the square root of Simpson's diversity index over productive rearrangements. In its TCRdb copy, this immuneACCESS table keeps in-frame sequences only and misses some clones. Where compared with another copy, unresolved V genes explain less than half of these, and the others have no known cause. V and J calls and clone size come straight from that table; D and trimming were deduced from the DNA. Here the sample has about 100,000 clones; approximately 91% occur a single time. About 1% of the sample is taken by the ten largest.

Each collaborating institution followed its own protocols to collect whole blood in K2EDTA tubes. For TCRbeta analysis, collaborators shipped samples as frozen whole blood, isolated PBMCs, or DNA extracted from either of those sample types. The data were obtained in a study of blood T cell repertoires in COVID-19 (dated by TCRdb to 2019 to 2021). Notes on the research overall: Collaborator samples came from the United States, Italy and Spain and covered acute and convalescent phases of COVID-19. Nearly every sample came with metadata listing a de-identified subject ID, COVID-19 status, age in years and sex. Where HLA class I and class II types were available, the types were taken from metadata supplied by the sample provider, not from assay-based typing. The dataset comprised deeply sampled blood TCRbeta repertoires from subjects exposed to, actively infected with, or recovered from COVID-19. The repertoires were released in a freely available public database intended as a resource for research on the immune response to SARS-CoV-2. Samples were obtained from the ongoing ImmuneRACE study (first 160 participants) and from over a thousand subjects provided by 6 global collaborators. The material from the prospective study consisted of cDNA or gDNA derived from T cells, B-cell-depleted T cells, or PBMCs.

What the research found in general, with its limitations: The quantity of clinical and demographic metadata differed by source and by participant and was supplied without curation.

The receptor was isolated from a man aged 60-69 years with acute or convalescent COVID-19. The sequence links TRBV19 to TRBJ2-1; 8 bases in between match TRBD1. The specimen was peripheral blood. The CDR3 protein sequence reads: CASSEDRDSYNEQFF. The nucleotide sequence reads as follows: TGTGCCAGTAGTGAGGACAGGGACTCCTACAATGAGCAGTTCTTC.